A selection of T cell receptor beta chains follows, all from one sample in a study of blood T cells in healthy people across ages. Via MiXCR, TCRdb re-called the 5' RACE reads, giving one row per CDR3 protein. Among around 820,000 distinct CDR3 sequences listed, roughly 25% were seen once. These data are also associated with another study on T cells of mothers and their children.

Sequencing input: blood. The receptor set was obtained from a boy younger than 18 in good health. Both conserved end residues are trimmed from each CDR3. A D gene is named only where the DNA matches it firmly.

J gene: TRBJ2-3
CDR3 length: 11
V gene: TRBV20-1
D gene: .
CDR3 protein: SASPGGIDTQY

J gene: TRBJ2-1
CDR3 length: 11
V gene: TRBV11-3
D gene: .
CDR3 protein: ASSFQENNEQF

J gene: TRBJ1-6
CDR3 length: 11
V gene: TRBV10-3
D gene: .
CDR3 protein: AISPDGNSPLH

J gene: TRBJ2-3
CDR3 length: 17
V gene: TRBV12-3/TRBV12-4
D gene: TRBD2
CDR3 protein: ASSFRGAWREGRADTQY

J gene: TRBJ1-2
CDR3 length: 13
V gene: TRBV7-9
D gene: .
CDR3 protein: ASSSDRGSFFRYT

J gene: TRBJ2-1
CDR3 length: 12
V gene: TRBV9
D gene: .
CDR3 protein: ASSVGVRSDEQF

J gene: TRBJ2-3
CDR3 length: 14
V gene: TRBV7-2
D gene: .
CDR3 protein: ASSLAPQGYTDTQY

J gene: TRBJ2-1
CDR3 length: 13
V gene: TRBV7-9
D gene: .
CDR3 protein: ASSVLLGVYNEQF

J gene: TRBJ1-2
CDR3 length: 14
V gene: TRBV7-9
D gene: .
CDR3 protein: ASSVGLSGDFYGYT

J gene: TRBJ2-5
CDR3 length: 12
V gene: TRBV5-4
D gene: .
CDR3 protein: ASSSYSLFETQY

J gene: TRBJ2-7
CDR3 length: 13
V gene: TRBV20-1
D gene: TRBD1
CDR3 protein: SASDSGTGSYEQY

J gene: TRBJ2-4
CDR3 length: 14
V gene: TRBV12-3/TRBV12-4
D gene: TRBD1
CDR3 protein: ASSFTWDRGKNIQY

J gene: TRBJ2-7
CDR3 length: 10
V gene: TRBV29-1
D gene: .
CDR3 protein: SANEGGDEQY

J gene: TRBJ2-7
CDR3 length: 10
V gene: TRBV7-9
D gene: .
CDR3 protein: ASRTGFHEQY

J gene: TRBJ2-3
CDR3 length: 15
V gene: TRBV3-1
D gene: .
CDR3 protein: ASSQDLAGRRYDTQY